A selection of T cell receptor beta chains follows, all from one sample in a study of blood T cell repertoires in COVID-19. Libraries were prepared by immunoSEQ multiplex PCR; TCRdb keeps only in-frame clonotypes and omits some of them. This table holds about 170,000 clones, approximately 85% found once. Sequenced: peripheral blood. These TCRs come from a man aged 55 to 69 who had recovered from COVID-19. CDR3s include the opening cysteine and the closing phenylalanine or tryptophan. A D gene is named only where the DNA matches it firmly. Not all rows give a size; the values are once, few, many and, for expanded clones, a class.

. | TRBJ1-2 | few | TRBV19 | TGTGCCAGTCACCGGGGGACGGAGGGCTATGGCTACACCTTC | CASHRGTEGYGYTF
TRBD1 | TRBJ1-4 | . | TRBV7-2 | TGTGCCAGCAGCTTAATCGGGACAGGGGGTGAAAAACTGTTTTTT | CASSLIGTGGEKLFF
. | TRBJ1-4 | . | TRBV11-2 | TGTGCCAGCAGCTTAGATTTCTCCAGGAATGAAAAACTGTTTTTT | CASSLDFSRNEKLFF
TRBD1 | TRBJ1-2 | . | TRBV5-1 | TGCGCCAGCAGCCCACTCCGGGACAGTCATGGCTACACCTTC | CASSPLRDSHGYTF
. | TRBJ2-7 | . | TRBV6-5 | TGTGCCAGCAGTTACTCGCCAACAGTCTACGAGCAGTACTTC | CASSYSPTVYEQYF
. | TRBJ2-2 | . | TRBV4-1 | TGCGCCAGCAGCCATGGGGGCGCGGGCACCGGGGAGCTGTTTTTT | CASSHGGAGTGELFF
. | TRBJ1-4 | . | TRBV5-5 | TGTGCCAGCAGCTTGGTCTCCACAGGCTCAACTAATGAAAAACTGTTTTTT | CASSLVSTGSTNEKLFF
TRBD1 | TRBJ2-7 | once | TRBV10-3 | TGTGCCATCAGTGACCCCGGGACAGGGGTCTACGAGCAGTACTTC | CAISDPGTGVYEQYF
TRBD2 | TRBJ2-3 | . | TRBV5-6 | TGTGCCAGCAGCTTGGAGGGTAGCGGGGGGCTAACAGATACGCAGTATTTT | CASSLEGSGGLTDTQYF
. | TRBJ2-5 | . | TRBV19 | TGTGCCAGTAGTATCCCAGAACAAGAGACCCAGTACTTC | CASSIPEQETQYF
. | TRBJ1-3 | . | TRBV9 | TGTGCCAGCAGCACTCAGGGAGGAAACACCATATATTTT | CASSTQGGNTIYF
. | TRBJ2-2 | . | TRBV29-1 | TGCAGCGTTTACAGGACAACCGGGGAGCTGTTTTTT | CSVYRTTGELFF
. | TRBJ2-2 | . | TRBV24-1 | TGTGCCACCAGTCCACAGGGAAGGGACACCGGGGAGCTGTTTTTT | CATSPQGRDTGELFF
TRBD1 | TRBJ2-1 | . | TRBV6-2/TRBV6-3 | TGTGCCAGCAGTTACGACAGGACAGGGGACAATGAGCAGTTCTTC | CASSYDRTGDNEQFF
TRBD1 | TRBJ1-1 | . | TRBV3-1/TRBV3-2 | TGTGCCAGCAGCCAGGACAGGGCCACTGAAGCTTTCTTT | CASSQDRATEAFF
. | TRBJ1-5 | many | TRBV10-3 | TGTGCCATCAGTGAGACAGGGCAACAGCCCCAGCATTTT | CAISETGQQPQHF
. | TRBJ1-6 | . | TRBV18 | TGTGCCAGCTCGCCTACAGGGAACTATAATTCACCCCTCCACTTT | CASSPTGNYNSPLHF
. | TRBJ1-1 | . | TRBV5-1 | TGCGCCAGCAGCTTGGTCGGGGGGGCGGACACTGAAGCTTTCTTT | CASSLVGGADTEAFF
TRBD2 | TRBJ2-3 | . | TRBV5-1 | TGCGCCAGCAGCTCCGGGACTAGCGGGGGGACAGATACGCAGTATTTT | CASSSGTSGGTDTQYF
TRBD1 | TRBJ2-3 | . | TRBV19 | TGTGCCAGCACACAAGTGCCGGGACAGAAAAGCCACGGTCGTACAGATACGCAGTATTTT | CASTQVPGQKSHGRTDTQYF
. | TRBJ2-2 | . | TRBV5-1 | TGCGCCAGCAGCTTGTCCTTAACGAACACCGGGGAGCTGTTTTTT | CASSLSLTNTGELFF
. | TRBJ2-5 | . | TRBV5-6 | TGTGCCAGCAGCTTGGCCATCAAGACAGGATCCCAAGAGACCCAGTACTTC | CASSLAIKTGSQETQYF
TRBD2 | TRBJ2-7 | . | TRBV14 | TGTGCCAGCAGCCAAGTGGGCGGGGGGGCCTACGAGCAGTACTTC | CASSQVGGGAYEQYF
TRBD1 | TRBJ2-4 | . | TRBV5-1 | TGCGCCAGCAGCCCGAGGGGGCCAGGAAACATTCAGTACTTC | CASSPRGPGNIQYF
TRBD1 | TRBJ2-7 | . | TRBV19 | TGTGCCAGTAGTATTCCGGGACAGGGGGTCTACGAGCAGTACTTC | CASSIPGQGVYEQYF
. | TRBJ1-6 | few | TRBV5-5 | TGTGCCAGCCAGACGGGGGGGCCCGGGAATTCACCCCTCCACTTT | CASQTGGPGNSPLHF
. | TRBJ2-2 | . | TRBV9 | TGTGCCAGCAGCGTTGGGCCCCCCTTAAACACCGGGGAGCTGTTTTTT | CASSVGPPLNTGELFF
. | TRBJ2-7 | . | TRBV30 | TGTGCCTGCTGGTGGGACACGGGCTACGAGCAGTACTTC | CACWWDTGYEQYF
TRBD1 | TRBJ2-2 | . | TRBV24-1 | TGTGCCACCACAGGGGGCCTTAGAGTCACCGGGGAGCTGTTTTTT | CATTGGLRVTGELFF
TRBD1 | TRBJ1-2 | . | TRBV29-1 | TGCAGCGTTGTAACAGGGGCAGGTGGCTACACCTTC | CSVVTGAGGYTF
. | TRBJ1-2 | . | TRBV27 | TGTGCCAGCAGTTTCGCGACAGACGGCTATGGCTACACCTTC | CASSFATDGYGYTF
TRBD1 | TRBJ2-2 | . | TRBV19 | TGTGCCAGTAGCCGACAGGGGGCCACCGGGGAGCTGTTTTTT | CASSRQGATGELFF
. | TRBJ1-6 | . | TRBV19 | TGTGCCAGTAGTCGCGGGGGCTCAGGAATAACGTTTTATAATTCACCCCTCCACTTT | CASSRGGSGITFYNSPLHF
. | TRBJ2-6 | . | TRBV7-3 | TGTGCCAGCGGAGGGGTGAGGAGAGCCTCTGGGGCCAACGTCCTGACTTTC | CASGGVRRASGANVLTF
TRBD1 | TRBJ2-3 | . | TRBV18 | TGTGCCAGCTCACGCGGACAGGGACTCACAGATACGCAGTATTTT | CASSRGQGLTDTQYF
. | TRBJ1-3 | few | TRBV2 | TGTGCCAGAGAAGCTACAGGGAGCGCTGGAAACACCATATATTTT | CAREATGSAGNTIYF
. | TRBJ1-1 | . | TRBV6-5 | TGTGCCAGCAGCTCCCACGGTGAAGCTTTCTTT | CASSSHGEAFF
TRBD1 | TRBJ1-5 | . | TRBV27 | TGTGCCAGCAGCGGACAGGTCGGGCCCCAGCATTTT | CASSGQVGPQHF
. | TRBJ2-7 | . | TRBV12-5 | TGTGCTAGTGGTTTGTTCGGGGGATCGGGGTACGAGCAGTACTTC | CASGLFGGSGYEQYF
. | TRBJ1-5 | . | TRBV6-2/TRBV6-3 | TGTGCCAGCAGTTACTCAGCAGGGTACCAGCCCCAGCATTTT | CASSYSAGYQPQHF
TRBD1 | TRBJ2-7 | . | TRBV6-5 | TGTGCCAGCAGAGCTAAGGGACAGGGGGCGAAAGAGCAGTACTTC | CASRAKGQGAKEQYF
TRBD2 | TRBJ2-7 | . | TRBV7-2 | TGTGCCAGCAGCTGGCTAGCGGGTAGCTCCTACGAGCAGTACTTC | CASSWLAGSSYEQYF
TRBD1 | TRBJ1-1 | . | TRBV5-1 | TGCGCCAGCAGCTTGGCCGAAGGACAGGGGAGGAGGAACACTGAAGCTTTCTTT | CASSLAEGQGRRNTEAFF
TRBD1 | TRBJ2-2 | . | TRBV9 | TGTGCCAGCAGCGCCCCTAGACAGGGTGGCGAAGCTGGGGAGCTGTTTTTT | CASSAPRQGGEAGELFF
. | TRBJ2-2 | . | TRBV7-3 | TGTGCCAGCAGCTTTTTTGAGCCCGGGGAGCTGTTTTTT | CASSFFEPGELFF
. | TRBJ2-7 | . | TRBV9 | TGTGCCAGCAGCCCCCCGAGCTCCTACGAGCAGTACTTC | CASSPPSSYEQYF
TRBD1 | TRBJ1-2 | . | TRBV16 | TGTGCCAGCATCGACAGGGTTATTAGTGGCTACACCTTC | CASIDRVISGYTF
TRBD2 | TRBJ2-7 | . | TRBV5-1 | TGCGCCAGCAGCTTGGGAGGTAGCGGGACCTACGAGCAGTACTTC | CASSLGGSGTYEQYF
. | TRBJ1-6 | . | TRBV5-4 | TGTGCCAGCAGCATTTTGCAGGGCAGTAATTCACCCCTCCACTTT | CASSILQGSNSPLHF
. | TRBJ1-2 | . | TRBV3-1/TRBV3-2 | TGTGCCAGCAGCCAAGGGTTGGGGGCTGGGTCCGACGGCTACACCTTC | CASSQGLGAGSDGYTF
TRBD1 | TRBJ1-1 | . | TRBV6-2/TRBV6-3 | TGTGCCAGCAGTCACAGGGGGCTAATTGAAGCTTTCTTT | CASSHRGLIEAFF
TRBD1 | TRBJ1-4 | . | TRBV5-4 | TGTGCCAGCAGCTCTATGCAGGGGGCGGGTAATGAAAAACTGTTTTTT | CASSSMQGAGNEKLFF